Given below is one T cell receptor beta chain in context. Its antigen remains undetermined. No base quality information exists; no much larger clone differs at one position. Between the V and J ends, shortened by 0 bases and 6 bases respectively, the junction contains 10 bases. The CDR3 spans 14 residues, from the cysteine through the phenylalanine. The read is trimmed to its CDR3 DNA, 42 bases read in frame from base 1. CDR1 ENHRY and CDR2 SYGVKD were looked up in the germline V gene. This record belongs to a study of shared clonotypes between healthy human individuals (dated by TCRdb to about 2020). A note on the overall study: A couple of women and a few men aged 18 to 49 years were included in the cohort. Leukapheresis yielded between about 0.9 and 8.9 billion PBMCs per donor. Different laboratories and diverse techniques were used to prepare libraries and sequence TCR repertoires, to increase sequencing depth and limit assay-specific biases. Per donor, three plates each were used for CD4 naive and CD4 memory, two for CD8 naive, and one for CD8 memory. Blood TCR repertoires of five healthy adults were deeply sequenced to estimate repertoire size and the extent of clonotype sharing between individuals. Findings and caveats that apply to the study as a whole: Compared with non-shared clonotypes, clonotypes shared by all four sorted-subset donors had higher generation probabilities. Sampling was restricted to blood, and TCR repertoires in tissues likely differ from the TCR repertoires found in blood. Pairwise subsampling indicated that sequencing depth was expected to affect the degree of clonotype sharing among donors. Estimated clonotype richness was generally larger for naive than for memory subsets. Incomplete sequencing was indicated by rarefaction of sorted-subset datasets, despite the large sequencing depth. Because the study included a small number of donors, the genetic and exposure-history diversity represented was limited. Across four donors, roughly 5% of naive CD4, roughly 3.4% of naive CD8, 2.3% of memory CD4, and 0.4% of memory CD8 clonotypes were shared.

Using the deep immunoSEQ assay, TCR CDR3 regions were amplified from genomic DNA by multiplex PCR. Extracted genomic DNA from each cell subset was distributed evenly across all wells of several immunoSEQ 96-well plates, and each plate was treated as a replicate. For sorted subsets, around 200 ng genomic DNA, equal to 30,000 to 35,000 T cell genomes, was loaded into each replicate PCR. The purified libraries were quantified using a Qubit 3.0 fluorometer, sized with a Bioanalyzer 2100, and then quantified again using the KAPA Library Quantification kit. A separate single-read 150-cycle Illumina NextSeq 550 flow cell was used to sequence each immunoSEQ 96-well plate. In the source study's methods: The immunoSEQ output contained only junctional sequences without quality scores, so filtering could not match that applied to full-length reads. To assign V/J genes and CDR3, sequences were annotated against IMGT germline references using PyIR, a Python wrapper for IgBLAST v1.9. Reads were removed for weak V/J assignments (E-value above 1e-6), missing CDR3, stop codons, out-of-frame junctions, or ambiguous translated residues. V3J clonotypes were defined by identical inferred V gene, J gene, and CDR3 amino acid sequence. The percentage overlap between two repertoires was calculated by dividing the number of shared unique clonotypes by the size of the smaller repertoire. Repertoire richness was assessed with RTK rarefaction, the Chao1 estimator, and Recon v2.1 estimates of unobserved clonotypes. Generation probabilities for all TCRbeta clonotypes obtained by the gDNA method from a handful of donors were computed using OLGA. TCRdb carries this immuneACCESS record with in-frame sequences only. Its versions omit some clonotypes, under half of them owing to an unresolved V gene in the studies checked, with the rest unexplained. The V and J calls and clone size were taken over from that table, and D and trimming were inferred from the DNA. Across this sample there are some 2,500,000 clones, with 90% to 95% seen only once. The top ten clonotypes cover 0.36% of the sample.

Donors were healthy HIV-negative adults with no recently reported acute infections or vaccinations. All donors were Caucasian adults living in Nashville, Tennessee, USA. CD4+ T cells were enriched through magnetic negative selection, after which naive cells were positively selected on CD45RA and the remaining negative fraction served as the memory subset. Blood was collected by leukapheresis, and PBMCs were isolated by Ficoll-Histopaque density gradient centrifugation and then cryopreserved in liquid nitrogen vapor phase. Analytical flow cytometry was used to check the purity and quantity of every magnetically sorted T cell population. Genomic DNA was isolated from each sorted fraction and quantified by UV absorbance on a Nanodrop 2000c.

The source is a man between 18 and 29 years old in good health. Some clones in this sample may be carry-over from other donors' samples. The source material was naive CD4+ T cells from PBMCs. The meaning of the sample's cell subset or site label: CD45RA+ positively selected. The V and J segments used are TRBV10-3 and TRBJ2-3; TRBD1 is a possible D gene, resting on 5 matching bases. At the DNA level, the sequence is TGTGCCATCAGTGAGTCCACAGGTGGGGATACGCAGTATTTT. Its amino acids are CAISESTGGDTQYF.